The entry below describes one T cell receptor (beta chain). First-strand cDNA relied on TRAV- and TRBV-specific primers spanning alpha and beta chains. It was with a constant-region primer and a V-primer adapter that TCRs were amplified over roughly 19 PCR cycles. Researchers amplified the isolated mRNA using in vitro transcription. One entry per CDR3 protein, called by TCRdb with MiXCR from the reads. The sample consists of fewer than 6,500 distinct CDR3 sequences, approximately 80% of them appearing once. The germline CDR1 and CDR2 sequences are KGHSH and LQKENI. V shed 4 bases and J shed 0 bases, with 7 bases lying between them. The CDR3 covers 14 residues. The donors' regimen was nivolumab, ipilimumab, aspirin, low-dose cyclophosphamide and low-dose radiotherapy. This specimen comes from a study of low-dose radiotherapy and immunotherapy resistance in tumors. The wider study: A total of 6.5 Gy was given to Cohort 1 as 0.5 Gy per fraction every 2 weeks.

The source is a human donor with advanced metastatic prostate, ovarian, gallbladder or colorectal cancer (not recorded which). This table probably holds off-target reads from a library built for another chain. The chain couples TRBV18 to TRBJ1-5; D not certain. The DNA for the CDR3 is TGTGCCAGCTCACTGGACCATAGCAATCAGCCCCAGCATTTT. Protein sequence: CASSLDHSNQPQHF.